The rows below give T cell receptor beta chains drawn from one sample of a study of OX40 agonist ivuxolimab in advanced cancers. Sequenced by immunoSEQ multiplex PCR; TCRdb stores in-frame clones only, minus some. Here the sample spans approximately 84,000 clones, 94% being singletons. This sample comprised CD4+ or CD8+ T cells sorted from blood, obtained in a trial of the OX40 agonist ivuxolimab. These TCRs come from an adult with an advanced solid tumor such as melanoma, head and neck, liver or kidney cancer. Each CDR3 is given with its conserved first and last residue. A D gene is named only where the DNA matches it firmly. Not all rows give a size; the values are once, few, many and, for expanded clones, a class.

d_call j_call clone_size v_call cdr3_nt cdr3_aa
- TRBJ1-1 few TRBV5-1 TGCGCCAGCAGTATGGATGAGCGGAACACTGAAGCTTTCTTT CASSMDERNTEAFF
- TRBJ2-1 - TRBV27 TGTGCCAGCAGTTTATCAGGGGGGCATTACAATGAGCAGTTCTTC CASSLSGGHYNEQFF
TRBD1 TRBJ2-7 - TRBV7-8 TGTGCCAGCAGCGTGGGACAGAGGTACGAGCAGTACTTC CASSVGQRYEQYF
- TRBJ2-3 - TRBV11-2 TGTGCCAGCAGCTTAGATTCCAGTAATACGCAGTATTTT CASSLDSSNTQYF
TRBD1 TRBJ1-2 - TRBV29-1 TGCAGCGTTGATACAGGGGGCGCCTATGGCTACACCTTC CSVDTGGAYGYTF
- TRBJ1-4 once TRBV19 TGTGCCAGTAGTGCCGAAGAGGTGGGCCTCGAAGAAAAACTGTTTTTT CASSAEEVGLEEKLFF
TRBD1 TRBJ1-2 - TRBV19 TGTGCCAGTACCCTCTTACCCGGGACAGCCTATGGCTACACCTTC CASTLLPGTAYGYTF
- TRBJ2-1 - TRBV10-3 TGTGCCTCCGGGCCAGTCTACAATGAGCAGTTCTTC CASGPVYNEQFF
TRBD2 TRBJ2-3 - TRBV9 TGTGCCAGCAGTGATAGCGGGGGGGCCACAGATACGCAGTATTTT CASSDSGGATDTQYF
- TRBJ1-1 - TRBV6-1 TGTGCCAGCAGTGAGGACACTACGAACACTGAAGCTTTCTTT CASSEDTTNTEAFF
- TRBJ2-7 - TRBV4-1 TGCGCCAGCAGCCAAGAGGCCCTCGTCGGCAGAGCCTACGAGCAGTACTTC CASSQEALVGRAYEQYF
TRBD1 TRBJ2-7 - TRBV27 TGTGCCAGCAGTTCCGGACAGGGACGATATGAGCAGTACTTC CASSSGQGRYEQYF
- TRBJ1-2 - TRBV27 TGTGCCAGCAGTTTATCGGGCAGTTCGTTTCGTGGCTACACCTTC CASSLSGSSFRGYTF
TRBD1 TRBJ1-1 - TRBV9 TGTGCCAGCAGCAAAACAAGCCAGGGGGGCTTTTTTAACACTGAAGCTTTCTTT CASSKTSQGGFFNTEAFF
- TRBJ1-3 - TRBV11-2 TGTGCCAGCAGCTTAGGATCTGGAAACACCATATATTTT CASSLGSGNTIYF
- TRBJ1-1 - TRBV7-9 TGTGCCAGCAGCGAAGACAGACGGGTTACTGAAGCTTTCTTT CASSEDRRVTEAFF
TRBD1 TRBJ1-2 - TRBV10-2 TGCGCCAGCAGAGGGACAGGAGGGGATCGCGGCTACACCTTC CASRGTGGDRGYTF
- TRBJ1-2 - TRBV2 TGTGCCACGGCCGCCTGGGTAACTAACTATGGCTACACCTTC CATAAWVTNYGYTF
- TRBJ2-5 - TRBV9 TGTGCCAGCAGCGCCCTGACTCCCGGCCAAGAGACCCAGTACTTC CASSALTPGQETQYF
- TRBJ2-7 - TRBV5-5 TGTGCCAGCAGCTTCGGCAGGGACTACGAGCAGTACTTC CASSFGRDYEQYF
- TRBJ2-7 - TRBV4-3 TGCGCCAGCAGCCTAGGCCGTTACTACGAGCAGTACTTC CASSLGRYYEQYF
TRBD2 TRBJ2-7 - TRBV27 TGTGCCAGCAGTTCTGGACTAGCGGGCCCTGCCGAGCAGTACTTC CASSSGLAGPAEQYF
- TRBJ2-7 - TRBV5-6 TGTGCCAGCAGCTCAACTATCTTGGACTTCACCTACGAGCAGTACTTC CASSSTILDFTYEQYF
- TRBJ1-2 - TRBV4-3 TGCGCCAGCAGCCAAGAGGAGGGGGGCCGCTATGTTTATGGCTACACCTTC CASSQEEGGRYVYGYTF
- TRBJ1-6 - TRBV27 TGTGCCAGCAGTTCCGGGATCTATAATTCACCCCTCCACTTT CASSSGIYNSPLHF
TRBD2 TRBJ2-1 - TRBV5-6 TGTGCCAGCAGCCCTGTTCTACTGGCTAGCGGCCACAATGAGCAGTTCTTC CASSPVLLASGHNEQFF
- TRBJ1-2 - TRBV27 TGTGCCAGCAGTATAACCCCCACGGCTGGCTACACCTTC CASSITPTAGYTF
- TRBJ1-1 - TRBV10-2 TGCGCCAGCAGCGGACAATTGAACACTGAAGCTTTCTTT CASSGQLNTEAFF
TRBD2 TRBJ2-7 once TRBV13 TGTGCCAGCAGCTCCACTGTACCGGGACTAGCGGGAGTTGGTTCATCCTACGAGCAGTACTTC CASSSTVPGLAGVGSSYEQYF
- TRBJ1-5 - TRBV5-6 TGTGCCAGCAGCTTGAAGGGTTACAATCAGCCCCAGCATTTT CASSLKGYNQPQHF
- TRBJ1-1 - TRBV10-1 TGCGCCAGCAGTCCCTCCGGCCAACCGAACACTGAAGCTTTCTTT CASSPSGQPNTEAFF
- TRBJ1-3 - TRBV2 TGTGCCGGGAAACGGGAGTCCTCTGGAAACACCATATATTTT CAGKRESSGNTIYF